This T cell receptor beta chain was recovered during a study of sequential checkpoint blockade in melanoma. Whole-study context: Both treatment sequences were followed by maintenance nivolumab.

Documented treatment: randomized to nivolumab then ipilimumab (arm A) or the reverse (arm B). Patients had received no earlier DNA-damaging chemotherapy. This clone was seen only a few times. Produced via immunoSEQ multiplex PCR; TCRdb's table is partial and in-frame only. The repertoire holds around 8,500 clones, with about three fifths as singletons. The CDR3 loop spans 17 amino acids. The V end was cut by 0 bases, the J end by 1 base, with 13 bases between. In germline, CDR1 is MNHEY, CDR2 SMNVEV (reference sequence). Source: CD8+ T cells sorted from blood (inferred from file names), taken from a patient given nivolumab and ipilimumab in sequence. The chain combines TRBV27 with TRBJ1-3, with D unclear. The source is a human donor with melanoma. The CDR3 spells CASSLSAYPHSGNTIYF. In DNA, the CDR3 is TGTGCCAGCAGTTTATCGGCTTACCCTCATTCTGGAAACACCATATATTTT.